Listed below are T cell receptor beta chains from one sample, sequenced in a study of a mutant IDH1 vaccine in newly diagnosed glioma. For these TCRs, the target antigens are not known. The protocol was immunoSEQ multiplex PCR, while the TCRdb copy is restricted to in-frame clones and leaves out a portion. The table has roughly 40,000 clones, approximately 83% seen once; the top ten hold over 4.5%. Sequences were derived from PBMCs, sampled from a glioma patient whose treatment included an IDH1 peptide vaccine. The receptors derive from a woman between 50 and 59 years old with glioma. CDR3s include the opening cysteine and the closing phenylalanine or tryptophan. Each record gives: clone size, J gene, CDR3 length, D gene, V gene, CDR3 DNA, CDR3 protein. The D gene is left open where the match is weak. Not every row has a clone size; where given, it reads once, few, many or a size class.

- TRBJ1-1 16 TRBD1 TRBV5-4 TGTGCCAGCAGCCGATCCGGGACAGGGTTTGCGTCGCAAGCTTTCTTT CASSRSGTGFASQAFF
once TRBJ2-7 16 - TRBV6-1 TGTGCCAGCAGTGAAGTCATTGCGGGCGGGGTCTACGAGCAGTACTTC CASSEVIAGGVYEQYF
- TRBJ1-2 14 - TRBV4-1 TGCGCCAGCAGCCAGGGTCCGGGAAGGGGTGACTACACCTTC CASSQGPGRGDYTF
- TRBJ2-5 15 - TRBV7-6 TGTGCCAGCAGCTTTAGGCCACAATCCCAAGAGACCCAGTACTTC CASSFRPQSQETQYF
- TRBJ2-3 14 TRBD2 TRBV6-4 TGTGCCAGCAGTGATGGACTAGCGGCAGATACGCAGTATTTT CASSDGLAADTQYF
- TRBJ1-6 14 - TRBV19 TGTGCCAGTAGCTCCGGGACGGCCAATTCACCCCTCCACTTT CASSSGTANSPLHF
- TRBJ1-1 14 - TRBV7-3 TGTGCCAGCAGCTTAACGGGTCAGAACACTGAAGCTTTCTTT CASSLTGQNTEAFF
few TRBJ1-1 13 - TRBV7-2 TGTGCCAGCAGCTTAGTCGCCAACACTGAAGCTTTCTTT CASSLVANTEAFF
- TRBJ2-2 14 - TRBV30 TGTGCCTGGAGTGTACCTACTTACACCGGGGAGCTGTTTTTT CAWSVPTYTGELFF
- TRBJ1-2 15 - TRBV6-1 TGTGCCAGCAGTGAACTTGCGAGGGGTTACGATGGCTACACCTTC CASSELARGYDGYTF
few TRBJ2-6 16 - TRBV4-2 TGTGCCAGCAGCCAAGATGGAGCCTCTGGGGCCAACGTCCTGACTTTC CASSQDGASGANVLTF
- TRBJ1-5 12 - TRBV7-2 TGTGCCAGCAGCTCACGCGTGGGGCCCCAGCATTTT CASSSRVGPQHF
- TRBJ2-7 11 - TRBV5-1 TGCGCCAGCAGCGCTGACTACGAGCAGTACTTC CASSADYEQYF
few TRBJ1-5 13 - TRBV7-2 TGTGCCAGCAGCAGACAGTGGGATCAGCCCCAGCATTTT CASSRQWDQPQHF
- TRBJ1-6 15 TRBD1 TRBV4-1 TGCGCCAGCAGCCAGGCCGGGACAGCCGATTCACCCCTCCACTTT CASSQAGTADSPLHF
- TRBJ2-7 13 - TRBV5-1 TGCGCCAGCAGCTTGGACTTTTCCTACGAGCAGTACTTC CASSLDFSYEQYF
few TRBJ1-2 14 - TRBV6-5 TGTGCCAGCAGCGGGGGAATCACGGGCTATGGCTACACCTTC CASSGGITGYGYTF
- TRBJ1-2 13 - TRBV14 TGTGCCAGCAGCCCAAGTCCTAACTATGGCTACACCTTC CASSPSPNYGYTF
- TRBJ2-7 16 TRBD2 TRBV6-1 TGTGCCAGCAGTGAAGCAGGGAGGGGTAGAACATACGAGCAGTACTTC CASSEAGRGRTYEQYF
once TRBJ2-7 12 - TRBV5-8 TGTGCCAGCAGCTTGGAAATCGGAGAGCAGTACTTC CASSLEIGEQYF
once TRBJ2-7 13 - TRBV18 TGTGCCAGCTCACCAAGGACAGAGGCCGAGCAGTACTTC CASSPRTEAEQYF
- TRBJ1-1 15 - TRBV19 TGTGCCAGTAGTATAGACCCACAGGGGAACACTGAAGCTTTCTTT CASSIDPQGNTEAFF
- TRBJ2-3 11 - TRBV20-1 TGCAGCGCCGAAGTCTCGGATACGCAGTATTTT CSAEVSDTQYF
- TRBJ2-7 13 TRBD1 TRBV6-4 TGTGCCAGCCCAAGGCAGGGGGACTACGAGCAGTACTTC CASPRQGDYEQYF
- TRBJ2-7 15 TRBD1 TRBV5-8 TGTGCCAGCAGCTTACCGGGACAGGCACGCTACGAGCAGTACTTC CASSLPGQARYEQYF
- TRBJ1-1 14 - TRBV6-5 TGTGCCAGCAGTTCCCCCTCGGGGAACACTGAAGCTTTCTTT CASSSPSGNTEAFF
- TRBJ1-2 13 - TRBV5-4 TGTGCCAGCAGCGGGGGACTGGACTATGGCTACACCTTC CASSGGLDYGYTF
- TRBJ1-2 16 - TRBV5-6 TGTGCCAGCAGCTTGAGACGGGAGGCACTGGACTATGGCTACACCTTC CASSLRREALDYGYTF
- TRBJ1-1 14 - TRBV11-1 TGTGCCAGCAGCCGAGACAGGATGAACACTGAAGCTTTCTTT CASSRDRMNTEAFF
- TRBJ2-3 16 TRBD2 TRBV9 TGTGCCAGCAGCAGACTAGCGGGGGGGCGAGAGGATACGCAGTATTTT CASSRLAGGREDTQYF
- TRBJ2-1 17 TRBD2 TRBV11-1 TGTGCCAGCAGCTTGTCAAGCGGGGGTGACTCCTACAATGAGCAGTTCTTC CASSLSSGGDSYNEQFF
- TRBJ2-7 16 - TRBV19 TGTGCCAGTAGTATAGTGACCTCTCCAGGCACCTACGAGCAGTACTTC CASSIVTSPGTYEQYF
- TRBJ1-2 12 - TRBV29-1 TGCAGCGTTGATGGGGGGCAAAGGGGCTACACCTTC CSVDGGQRGYTF
- TRBJ2-3 17 TRBD2 TRBV5-4 TGTGCCAGCAGCTTGGCCTTGCGGGGGTCCAGCACAGATACGCAGTATTTT CASSLALRGSSTDTQYF
- TRBJ2-5 18 TRBD2 TRBV5-4 TGTGCCAGCAGGCACCGTGGGACTAGCGGGGCGTGGGGCGAGACCCAGTACTTC CASRHRGTSGAWGETQYF
- TRBJ2-1 14 TRBD2 TRBV19 TGTGCCAGTAGTATGAGCGGGGTCGGTAGTGAGCAGTTCTTC CASSMSGVGSEQFF
- TRBJ2-3 14 TRBD1 TRBV19 TGTGCCAGTAGCCGGGACAGTAGGACAGATACGCAGTATTTT CASSRDSRTDTQYF
once TRBJ2-7 15 TRBD1 TRBV11-2 TGTGCCAGCAGGGGACAGAAGAGCCTAGCCTACGAGCAGTACTTC CASRGQKSLAYEQYF
- TRBJ2-3 16 TRBD2 TRBV4-1 TGCGCCAGCAGCCAAGAGGTAGCGGGGGCAGCAGATACGCAGTATTTT CASSQEVAGAADTQYF
- TRBJ2-7 18 - TRBV4-1 TGCGCCAGCAGCCTTCGGATAGGGGGCGGGGGGTTTTCCTACGAGCAGTACTTC CASSLRIGGGGFSYEQYF
- TRBJ1-2 13 TRBD1 TRBV7-9 TGTGCCAGCAGAGGGACAGGGAACTATGGCTACACCTTC CASRGTGNYGYTF
- TRBJ2-3 13 - TRBV5-1 TGCGCCAGTAGAGCGGCTAGCACAGATACGCAGTATTTT CASRAASTDTQYF
- TRBJ1-2 13 TRBD1 TRBV27 TGTGCCAGCAGTCTACTCGGACAGGGAGGCTACACCTTC CASSLLGQGGYTF
few TRBJ1-5 14 TRBD1 TRBV30 TGTGCCTGTGACGTCGGACAGGGGAATCAGCCCCAGCATTTT CACDVGQGNQPQHF
- TRBJ2-1 14 TRBD2 TRBV4-2 TGTGCCAGCAGCCGGGGGGGCTCCTACAATGAGCAGTTCTTC CASSRGGSYNEQFF
- TRBJ1-2 14 - TRBV13 TGTGCCAGCAGCTTAGCCCGGCGTGGTCTGGGCTACACCTTC CASSLARRGLGYTF
once TRBJ1-5 10 - TRBV6-5 TGTGCCAGCAACAGTCAGCCCCAGCATTTT CASNSQPQHF
few TRBJ2-5 14 TRBD1 TRBV6-1 TGTGCCAGCAGGGAGGGACAGGGGTGGGAGACCCAGTACTTC CASREGQGWETQYF
- TRBJ2-7 15 TRBD1 TRBV28 TGTGCCAGCAGTCTCGGGGGACAGGGCGGTAGGGAGCAGTACTTC CASSLGGQGGREQYF
- TRBJ2-3 16 TRBD1 TRBV5-1 TGCGCCAGCAGCCCACAAAAGACAGGGCTTAAGGATACGCAGTATTTT CASSPQKTGLKDTQYF